Listed below are T cell receptor beta chains from one sample, sequenced in a study of blood T cell repertoires in COVID-19. The repertoire was sequenced with immunoSEQ multiplex PCR; TCRdb's copy has only in-frame clones and lacks some. The sample includes some 260,000 clones, around nine tenths of them seen just once. Material for sequencing was PBMCs or T cells enriched from blood (not recorded which). The receptors here all came from a man between 40 and 49 years old who had recovered from COVID-19. The CDR3 runs from the conserved cysteine through the conserved F or W. Fields, in order: clone size, V gene, J gene, D gene, CDR3 protein, CDR3 DNA. A D gene is named only where the DNA matches it firmly. Clone size is given for some rows only: seen once, a few or many times, or a class if the clone is expanded.

>-|TRBV19|TRBJ1-4|-
CASSWGQLNEKLFF
TGTGCCAGTAGCTGGGGACAACTTAATGAAAAACTGTTTTTT
>-|TRBV4-1|TRBJ2-3|TRBD2
CASSQERGELADTQYF
TGCGCCAGCAGCCAAGAGCGGGGGGAGCTCGCAGATACGCAGTATTTT
>-|TRBV28|TRBJ2-1|-
CASSLVALRDSSYNEQFF
TGTGCCAGCAGTTTGGTTGCTCTTAGAGACAGCTCCTACAATGAGCAGTTCTTC
>-|TRBV5-1|TRBJ2-1|-
CASSLASGNEQFF
TGCGCCAGCAGCTTGGCCTCGGGTAATGAGCAGTTCTTC
>-|TRBV7-8|TRBJ2-5|-
CASRRVRLPETQYF
TGTGCCAGCAGAAGAGTGAGGCTCCCCGAGACCCAGTACTTC
>once|TRBV5-4|TRBJ2-5|-
CASSLPPGGDQETQYF
TGTGCCAGCAGCTTGCCCCCCGGCGGGGACCAAGAGACCCAGTACTTC
>-|TRBV7-9|TRBJ2-7|TRBD1
CASSRTGLWYEQYF
TGTGCCAGCAGCAGGACAGGGCTGTGGTACGAGCAGTACTTC
>-|TRBV5-4|TRBJ2-3|TRBD2
CASSFSSGRFTDTQYF
TGTGCCAGCAGCTTTAGTAGCGGGAGGTTTACAGATACGCAGTATTTT
>-|TRBV19|TRBJ1-1|-
CASRRDLPIAEAFF
TGTGCCAGTAGGAGGGATCTACCGATTGCTGAAGCTTTCTTT
>-|TRBV11-1|TRBJ1-2|TRBD1
CASRTTQGQEDGYTF
TGTGCCAGCCGGACGACACAGGGACAGGAAGATGGCTACACCTTC
>-|TRBV2|TRBJ2-7|-
CASSVQGYEQYF
TGTGCCAGCAGTGTTCAGGGTTACGAGCAGTACTTC
>-|TRBV7-9|TRBJ1-2|TRBD1
CASSLTTGTGIRYGYTF
TGTGCCAGCAGCTTAACTACCGGGACAGGGATCCGGTATGGCTACACCTTC
>-|TRBV7-2|TRBJ1-5|-
CASSLAGGSNQPQHF
TGTGCCAGCAGTTTGGCCGGAGGGAGCAATCAGCCCCAGCATTTT
>-|TRBV11-2|TRBJ1-5|-
CASSSQRGGDPLNQPQHF
TGTGCCAGCAGCTCTCAAAGAGGAGGGGACCCCCTAAATCAGCCCCAGCATTTT
>-|TRBV5-6|TRBJ1-1|TRBD1
CASSLVDRAAFF
TGTGCCAGCAGCTTGGTTGACAGGGCGGCTTTCTTT
>-|TRBV5-1|TRBJ1-2|-
CASSLGTGFPYGYTF
TGCGCCAGCAGCTTGGGTACGGGTTTCCCCTATGGCTACACCTTC
>-|TRBV4-1|TRBJ2-1|TRBD1
CASSYRDREIDEQFF
TGCGCCAGCAGCTACCGGGACAGGGAGATCGATGAGCAGTTCTTC
>once|TRBV4-3|TRBJ2-3|TRBD1
CASSLQQGAADTQYF
TGCGCCAGCAGCTTACAACAGGGGGCCGCAGATACGCAGTATTTT
>-|TRBV6-5|TRBJ2-7|-
CASRLPLFEVLEQYF
TGTGCCAGCAGACTCCCCCTTTTCGAAGTGCTCGAGCAGTACTTC
>-|TRBV21-1|TRBJ2-3|-
CASSKVTLAGEFRKLDTQYF
TGTGCCAGCAGCAAAGTGACACTAGCGGGAGAGTTTAGGAAGTTAGATACGCAGTATTTT
>once|TRBV13|TRBJ2-3|TRBD2
CASSLRGLAGVGTDTQYF
TGTGCCAGCAGCTTACGAGGACTAGCGGGAGTAGGAACAGATACGCAGTATTTT
>once|TRBV2|TRBJ2-1|-
CASSNLGGDNEQFF
TGTGCCAGCAGTAACCTCGGAGGGGACAATGAGCAGTTCTTC
>-|TRBV9|TRBJ2-3|-
CASSTSLRTQYF
TGTGCCAGCAGCACGTCCCTGAGAACGCAGTATTTT
>-|TRBV28|TRBJ1-1|-
CASSTATGYTEAFF
TGTGCCAGCAGCACCGCTACAGGGTACACTGAAGCTTTCTTT
>-|TRBV7-2|TRBJ2-7|TRBD1
CASSLKAGGLYEQYF
TGTGCCAGCAGCTTAAAGGCAGGGGGTCTATACGAGCAGTACTTC
>once|TRBV6-5|TRBJ1-3|-
CASSSSSSGNTIYF
TGTGCCAGCAGTTCCTCCAGCTCTGGAAACACCATATATTTT
>-|TRBV6-5|TRBJ1-5|TRBD1
CASSKQGFDHQPQHF
TGTGCCAGCAGTAAACAGGGGTTCGACCATCAGCCCCAGCATTTT
>-|TRBV5-1|TRBJ1-5|-
CASSTGIDSNQPQHF
TGCGCCAGCAGTACGGGGATCGATAGCAATCAGCCCCAGCATTTT
>-|TRBV7-4|TRBJ1-6|-
CASSLVHSYNSPLHF
TGTGCCAGCAGCTTAGTCCACTCCTATAATTCACCCCTCCACTTT
>-|TRBV28|TRBJ1-4|TRBD1
CASSRDRGLTNEKLFF
TGTGCCAGCAGCCGAGACAGGGGGCTTACTAATGAAAAACTGTTTTTT
>-|TRBV7-2|TRBJ1-6|TRBD1
CASSPPGDRVGSPLHF
TGTGCCAGCAGCCCCCCCGGGGACAGGGTCGGATCACCCCTCCACTTT
>-|TRBV27|TRBJ2-7|TRBD1
CASSQGQLSSYEQYF
TGTGCCAGCAGTCAGGGACAGCTAAGCTCCTACGAGCAGTACTTC
>-|TRBV19|TRBJ2-7|TRBD2
CASSVPTSGSHEQYF
TGTGCCAGTAGTGTCCCGACTAGCGGGAGCCACGAGCAGTACTTC
>-|TRBV18|TRBJ1-6|-
CASSPSNSPLHF
TGTGCCAGCTCACCGAGTAATTCACCCCTCCACTTT
>-|TRBV5-1|TRBJ2-7|-
CASSLGTLIYEQYF
TGCGCCAGCAGCCTCGGGACTTTGATCTACGAGCAGTACTTC
>-|TRBV6-5|TRBJ1-2|TRBD1
CASSSRDRDNYGYTF
TGTGCCAGCAGTAGTCGGGACAGAGATAACTATGGCTACACCTTC
>-|TRBV27|TRBJ2-5|TRBD2
CASSLPTPGRETQYF
TGTGCCAGCAGTTTACCGACACCCGGGAGGGAGACCCAGTACTTC
>-|TRBV25-1|TRBJ2-7|TRBD1
CASSGGGGTGGRHEQYF
TGTGCCAGCAGTGGCGGAGGAGGAACAGGGGGTAGACACGAGCAGTACTTC
>-|TRBV19|TRBJ1-1|-
CASSIAAIGAFF
TGTGCCAGTAGTATAGCGGCAATCGGGGCTTTCTTT
>-|TRBV4-2|TRBJ2-7|TRBD1
CASSQRQGAYEQYF
TGTGCCAGCAGCCAACGACAGGGGGCCTACGAGCAGTACTTC
>-|TRBV7-9|TRBJ2-1|-
CASSLVQGNYNEQFF
TGTGCCAGCAGCTTAGTCCAGGGAAACTACAATGAGCAGTTCTTC
>few|TRBV4-1|TRBJ1-5|TRBD1
CASSQGTGYSNQPQHF
TGCGCCAGCAGCCAAGGGACAGGATATAGCAATCAGCCCCAGCATTTT